This T cell receptor (beta chain) was captured by sequencing in a study of T cells in Graves' hyperthyroidism and ophthalmopathy. Overall study findings and caveats: The model predicted ophthalmopathy a median around 6 months before onset. Peripheral blood also featured most of the thyroid clonotypes expanded above 0.001.

Turning to this clonotype: The antigen remains undetermined.

RNA transcripts gave rise to amplified TCR beta CDR3 regions. Researchers ran a first-round RT-PCR on the TCR CDR3 using the HTBI primer set. From the multiplex PCR reads, TCRdb called clonotypes with MiXCR, one entry per CDR3 protein. The table records fewer than 650,000 distinct CDR3 sequences, under 15% of them present only once. Each ophthalmopathy patient scored at least 3 on the Clinical Activity Score and at least 4 on NOSPECS grade, with duration under 3 months. Each diagnosis was grounded in clinical symptoms, serum thyroxine and TRAb, thyroid ultrasound, and orbital computed tomography. Germline V gene lookup returns CDR1 LNHNV and CDR2 YYDKDF (reference sequence). The CDR3 spans 16 residues. V was pared by 1 base and J by 2 bases, with 12 bases between.

The TCR was taken from a woman aged 35 to 49 with Graves' ophthalmopathy. The sample consisted of blood. The chain carries TRBV15 and TRBJ1-3, with a weak D call TRBD1 (5 bases). CDR3 sequence: CATSRGRDSPGNTIYF. The CDR3 DNA follows: TGTGCCACCAGCAGAGGAAGGGACTCCCCTGGAAACACCATATATTTT.